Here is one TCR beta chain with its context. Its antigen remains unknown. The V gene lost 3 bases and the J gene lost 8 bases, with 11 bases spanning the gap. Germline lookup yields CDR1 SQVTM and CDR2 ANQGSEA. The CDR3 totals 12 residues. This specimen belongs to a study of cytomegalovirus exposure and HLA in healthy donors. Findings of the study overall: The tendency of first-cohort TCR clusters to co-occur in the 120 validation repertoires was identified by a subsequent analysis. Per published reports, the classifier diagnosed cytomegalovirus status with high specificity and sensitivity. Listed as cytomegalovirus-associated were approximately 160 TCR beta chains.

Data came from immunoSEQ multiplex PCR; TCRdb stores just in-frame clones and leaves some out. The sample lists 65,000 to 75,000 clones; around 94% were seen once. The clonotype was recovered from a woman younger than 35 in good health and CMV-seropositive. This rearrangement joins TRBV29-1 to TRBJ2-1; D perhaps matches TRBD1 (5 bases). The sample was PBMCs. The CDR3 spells CSVEGPRDEQFF. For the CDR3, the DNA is TGCAGCGTTGAGGGGCCCCGGGATGAGCAGTTCTTC.